The 26 T cell receptor beta chains below all came from one sample that was sequenced in a study of cytotoxic CD8 clonotypes in ibrutinib-treated CLL. Sequencing was performed with immunoSEQ multiplex PCR; in TCRdb, only in-frame clones are kept and a portion is missing. The sample lists 95,000 to 100,000 clones, approximately 78% occurring once. Sequenced here: PBMCs, sampled after 12 months of ibrutinib treatment. The receptors come from a human donor with chronic lymphocytic leukemia.

The J gene is TRBJ1-6, the V gene TRBV19; no clear D gene. Germline V gene lookup returns CDR1 LNHDA and CDR2 SQIVND (reference sequence). V lost 5 bases to trimming and J lost 3 bases, with 11 bases between them. This CDR3 is built from 15 residues. The chain's CDR3 is CASSQQSNYNSPLHF. The CDR3, as DNA: TGTGCCAGTAGTCAACAGAGCAACTATAATTCACCCCTCCACTTT.

This chain uses TRBV19 with TRBJ2-1; no definite D call. V shed 7 bases and J shed 9 bases, with 10 bases lying between them. The germline gives CDR1 LNHDA, CDR2 SQIVND (reference sequence). CDR3 length equals 11 residues. DNA for the CDR3: TGTGCCAGTAATTGGCGGAGTGAGCAGTTCTTC. This codes for CASNWRSEQFF.

As DNA, the CDR3 is TGTGCCAGCAGCTTGAGGGTAACTAGCGGCTCCTACAATGAGCAGTTCTTC. It codes for CASSLRVTSGSYNEQFF. The V call is TRBV5-6, the J call TRBJ2-1, with 8 bases identical to TRBD2. CDR1 and CDR2 (germline): SGHDT, YYEEEE. The CDR3 loop spans 17 amino acids. V trimming: 1 base; J trimming: 0 bases; junction bases outside the gene matches: 6.

This chain connects TRBV6-1 to TRBJ1-6; a possible D gene is TRBD1 (5 bases). In germline, CDR1 is MNHNS, CDR2 SASEGT. The V end lost 1 base, the J end lost 1 base, and 8 bases lay between the germline ends. The length of the CDR3 is 16 residues. The CDR3, as DNA: TGTGCCAGCAGTGAAGGGGAGGGGTCCTATAATTCACCCCTCCACTTT. Its protein is CASSEGEGSYNSPLHF.

CDR3 amino acids: CASSDGGGWSPLHF. The CDR3 nucleotides read TGTGCCAGCAGCGATGGAGGGGGGTGGTCACCCCTCCACTTT. This chain links TRBV9 with TRBJ1-6, with D maybe TRBD1 (6 bases). Germline-derived CDR1 and CDR2 are SGDLS and YYNGEE. There are 14 residues in the CDR3. Trimming removed 3 bases from V and 10 bases from J, with 14 bases in between.

The V gene is TRBV11-2, the J gene TRBJ2-7; D perhaps matches TRBD1 (5 bases). V lost 5 bases, J lost 5 bases, and 7 bases lay in between. This CDR3 has 11 residues. CDR1 and CDR2 (germline): SGHAT, FQNNGV. CDR3 bases: TGTGCCAGCAGCCCGACAGACGAGCAGTACTTC. As protein: CASSPTDEQYF.

This sequence joins TRBV28 and TRBJ2-3; D uncertain. Trimming shortened V by 2 bases and J by 2 bases, and 11 bases separated the two germline ends. The length of the CDR3 is 15 residues. In germline, CDR1 is MDHEN, CDR2 SYDVKM. CDR3 nucleotides: TGTGCCAGCAGTTTAGCCCCCGCTTCCACAGATACGCAGTATTTT. It is translated as CASSLAPASTDTQYF. Looking up the rest from reference TRBV28 and TRBJ2-3 gives the full variable domain: DVKVTQSSRYLVKRTGEKVFLECVQDMDHENMFWYRQDPGLGLRLIYFSYDVKMKEKGDIPEGYSVSREKKERFSLILESASTNQTSMYLCASSLAPASTDTQYFGPGTRLTVL.

The chain is built from TRBV7-3 and TRBJ1-2; 10 positions match TRBD1. This CDR3 has 13 amino acids. Germline-derived CDR1 and CDR2 are SGHTA and FQGTGA. J lost 7 bases, V lost 5 bases, and 4 bases had no gene match. The CDR3 bases are TGTGCCAGCAGCCCGACAGGGGGCAGTGGCTACACCTTC. Its translation: CASSPTGGSGYTF.

This chain uses TRBV6-4 with TRBJ2-6; TRBD1 might be the D (6 bases). The CDR3 covers 14 residues. CDR1 and CDR2 from the germline V gene are MRHNA and SNTAGT. Trimming removed 6 bases from V and 1 base from J, with 7 bases in between. CDR3 amino acids: CASSTGSGANVLTF. The DNA for the CDR3 is TGTGCCAGCAGCACAGGGTCTGGGGCCAACGTCCTGACTTTC.

Only a few counts were recorded for this clone. The chain employs TRBV6-5 and TRBJ1-2; D unclear. The V end was cut by 0 bases, the J end by 2 bases, with 7 bases between. The CDR3 is made up of 14 amino acids. The germline V gene has CDR1 MNHEY and CDR2 SVGAGI. CDR3 sequence: CASSYSVGNYGYTF. The CDR3 DNA follows: TGTGCCAGCAGTTACTCGGTCGGGAACTATGGCTACACCTTC.

The CDR3 loop reads CASSQNGRDEKLFF. DNA of the CDR3: TGTGCCAGCAGCCAAAACGGACGTGATGAAAAACTGTTTTTT. The gene calls are TRBV7-2 and TRBJ1-4; D unresolved. Germline V gives CDR1 SGHTA, CDR2 FQGNSA. The V gene lost 5 bases and the J gene lost 6 bases, with 13 bases spanning the gap. The CDR3 loop spans 14 amino acids.

This clone occurred once. V is TRBV9 and J is TRBJ2-2; unclear D gene. CDR1 is SGDLS and CDR2 is YYNGEE in the germline V gene. CDR3 length: 16 residues. Trimming pared 0 bases from V and 3 bases from J, leaving 12 bases between. The CDR3 protein is CASSVEGPWDTGELFF. DNA of the CDR3: TGTGCCAGCAGCGTAGAGGGTCCTTGGGACACCGGGGAGCTGTTTTTT.

V usage is TRBV11-1 and J usage is TRBJ2-4; no clear D gene. This CDR3 has 15 residues. Trimming pared 2 bases from V and 8 bases from J, leaving 16 bases between. Looked up from germline, CDR1 is SGHAT and CDR2 is FQDESV (reference sequence). This chain's CDR3 is CASSLSGWARDIQYF. The CDR3, as DNA: TGTGCCAGCAGCTTATCAGGCTGGGCTCGGGACATTCAGTACTTC.

The J gene is TRBJ2-1, the V gene TRBV7-6, with unresolved D. The CDR3 length is 14 residues. The V gene lost 2 bases and the J gene lost 7 bases, with 12 bases spanning the gap. Looked up from germline, CDR1 is SGHVS and CDR2 is FNYEAQ. The CDR3 sequence: CASSLFRWGNEQFF. Written as DNA, the CDR3 is TGTGCCAGCAGCTTATTCCGGTGGGGTAATGAGCAGTTCTTC.

V and J are TRBV20-1 and TRBJ2-2; D is unresolved. There are 11 residues in the CDR3. V lost 4 bases to trimming and J lost 13 bases, with 13 bases between them. The germline V gene has CDR1 DFQATT and CDR2 SNEGSKA (reference sequence). Here the CDR3 DNA reads TGCAGTGCTAAAAGAGAAAGGATGCTGTTTTTT. Translated: CSAKRERMLFF.

The V gene is TRBV9, the J gene TRBJ2-7, with 9 bases aligning to TRBD1. The CDR3 spans 15 residues. CDR1 is SGDLS and CDR2 is YYNGEE in the germline V gene. V trimming: 0 bases; J trimming: 3 bases; junction bases outside the gene matches: 4. The CDR3 nucleotides are TGTGCCAGCAGCGTAGGTGGGACAGGGAACTACGAGCAGTACTTC. Its protein is CASSVGGTGNYEQYF.

This chain uses TRBV10-3 with TRBJ1-1, with TRBD1 matching 7 bases. The CDR3 is made up of 13 amino acids. The ends lost 5 bases at V and 1 base at J; junction bases unmatched: 1. Germline loops: CDR1 ENHRY, CDR2 SYGVKD. Here the CDR3 DNA reads TGTGCCATCAGTACAGGGGCGAACACTGAAGCTTTCTTT. Translation gives CAISTGANTEAFF.

The rearrangement uses TRBV15 and TRBJ2-7; D call uncertain. V lost 2 bases and J lost 1, with 12 bases in between. The CDR3 length is 15 residues. The germline CDR1 and CDR2 sequences are LNHNV and YYDKDF (reference sequence). The CDR3 spells CATSRLRDTSYEQYF. The CDR3 DNA follows: TGTGCCACCAGCAGACTCCGAGACACATCCTACGAGCAGTACTTC.

This clone appeared once. The rearrangement joins TRBV19 to TRBJ1-1; possible D gene TRBD1, 6 bases. The V and J ends lost 3 bases and 5 bases respectively, with 13 bases between them. This CDR3 comprises 14 residues. The germline V gene has CDR1 LNHDA and CDR2 SQIVND (reference sequence). The CDR3 sequence is CASSIRGGRTEAFF. CDR3 in DNA: TGTGCCAGTAGTATTCGAGGGGGAAGAACTGAAGCTTTCTTT.

The chain links TRBV9 to TRBJ2-5, with D possibly TRBD2 on 5 matching bases. V lost 10 bases, J lost 5 bases, and 9 bases lay in between. Germline V lookup: CDR1 SGDLS, CDR2 YYNGEE. The CDR3 is 10 amino acids. The CDR3 loop is CASGSETQYF. In DNA form, the CDR3 reads TGTGCCTCGGGGTCGGAGACCCAGTACTTC. Using reference TRBV9 and TRBJ2-5 for the parts outside the CDR3, the full variable domain is DSGVTQTPKHLITATGQRVTLRCSPRSGDLSVYWYQQSLDQGLQFLIQYYNGEERAKGNILERFSAQQFPDLHSELNLSSLELGDSALYFCASGSETQYFGPGTRLLVL.

This chain joins TRBV2 and TRBJ2-3; TRBD2 aligns across 14 bases. The germline CDR1 and CDR2 sequences are SNHLY and FYNNEI. Trimming took 5 bases from V and 10 from J; bases not matched to a gene: 11. This CDR3 has 16 amino acids. The CDR3 DNA reads TGTGCCAGCAGTACCGGGACTAGCGGGGGAGCTCTGGCGCAGTATTTT. Protein sequence: CASSTGTSGGALAQYF.

The CDR3 loop reads CASTPRAGTHTEAFF. DNA for the CDR3: TGTGCCAGTACCCCCCGCGCAGGGACACACACTGAAGCTTTCTTT. This sequence joins TRBV19 and TRBJ1-1, with D possibly TRBD1 on 6 matching bases. Germline CDR1 reads LNHDA; CDR2 reads SQIVND (reference sequence). The length of the CDR3 is 15 residues. V lost 7 bases and J 3 bases, leaving 18 bases between the germline ends.

The genes are TRBV15 and TRBJ1-1; D is unclear. The V end lost 3 bases, the J end lost 4 bases, and 9 bases lay between the germline ends. This CDR3 comprises 13 residues. The germline V gene has CDR1 LNHNV and CDR2 YYDKDF (reference sequence). DNA of the CDR3: TGTGCCACCAGCAGCCCCGACGGCACTGAAGCTTTCTTT. Translating it yields CATSSPDGTEAFF.

V is TRBV11-1 and J is TRBJ1-1, with 9 bases fitting TRBD1. CDR1 is SGHAT, CDR2 FQDESV, per germline (reference sequence). CDR3 size: 16 residues. J lost 1 base, V lost 5 bases, and 8 bases had no gene match. The CDR3 sequence: CASSRRQGVTNTEAFF. For the CDR3, the DNA is TGTGCCAGCAGCCGCCGACAGGGGGTAACGAACACTGAAGCTTTCTTT.

The chain employs TRBV28 and TRBJ2-7; 8 bases align to TRBD1. The trim removed 4 bases at V and 6 bases at J, leaving 5 bases unmatched. CDR3 length: 13 residues. Germline V lookup: CDR1 MDHEN, CDR2 SYDVKM. The DNA of the CDR3 is TGTGCCAGCAGTTCCCATACAGGGGGCGAGCAGTACTTC. Amino acid sequence: CASSSHTGGEQYF.

The V and J genes are TRBV2 and TRBJ2-5, with D perhaps TRBD2 (6 bases). Looked up from germline, CDR1 is SNHLY and CDR2 is FYNNEI. The CDR3 length is 13 residues. Trimming shortened V by 5 bases and J by 5 bases, and 12 bases separated the two germline ends. The CDR3 is CASSLEGVETQYF. CDR3 sequence (DNA): TGTGCCAGCAGTTTGGAGGGAGTGGAGACCCAGTACTTC.